This entry lists 30 T cell receptor beta chains sequenced from one sample in a study of cytomegalovirus exposure and HLA in healthy donors. Clones were sequenced by immunoSEQ multiplex PCR, and TCRdb holds only the in-frame ones, with some missing. Of approximately 99,000 clones detected, about 85% appear once; the ten largest clones hold around 2.7%. The sample comprised PBMCs. Receptor source: a woman between 18 and 30 years old in good health and CMV-seronegative.

This chain joins TRBV11-2 and TRBJ2-7; 9 nucleotides agree with TRBD1. This CDR3 has 14 residues. The V segment lost 4 bases and the J segment 6 bases; nucleotides outside the gene matches: 7. From germline, CDR1 is SGHAT and CDR2 FQNNGV. The CDR3 loop reads CASSYGTGSAEQYF. CDR3 sequence (DNA): TGTGCCAGCAGCTACGGGACAGGGTCGGCCGAGCAGTACTTC.

V usage is TRBV28 and J usage is TRBJ2-3; D gene ambiguous. V was pared by 3 bases and J by 1 base, with 8 bases between. CDR3 size: 14 residues. Looked up from germline, CDR1 is MDHEN and CDR2 is SYDVKM. In DNA, the CDR3 is TGTGCCAGCAGTTTTCTGTCTGGCACAGATACGCAGTATTTT. Translation: CASSFLSGTDTQYF.

The chain joins TRBV5-6 to TRBJ2-3; D is possibly TRBD1 (6 bases). This CDR3 comprises 16 residues. V was clipped by 3 bases and J by 1 base, with 15 bases between them. The V gene's germline CDR1 is SGHDT and CDR2 YYEEEE. Written as DNA, the CDR3 is TGTGCCAGCAGCTCGACAGGCCGTTCCCGCACAGATACGCAGTATTTT. Translated, it gives CASSSTGRSRTDTQYF. The variable domain in full, with the rest retrieved from reference TRBV5-6 and TRBJ2-3, is DAGVTQSPTHLIKTRGQQVTLRCSPKSGHDTVSWYQQALGQGPQFIFQYYEEEERQRGNFPDRFSGHQFPNYSSELNVNALLLGDSALYLCASSSTGRSRTDTQYFGPGTRLTVL.

V and J are TRBV13 and TRBJ1-3; TRBD1 aligns across 10 bases. With 5 bases clipped from V and 6 bases from J, the junction kept 10 bases outside the gene matches. Per the germline V gene, CDR1 is PRHDT and CDR2 is FYEKMQ (reference sequence). The CDR3 sequence is 16 residues long. The CDR3 region is CASSQTGGSEKNTIYF. The CDR3 nucleotides read TGTGCCAGCAGCCAGACAGGGGGCAGTGAGAAAAACACCATATATTTT.

Remarks on this clone: In the same sample, other DNA sequences code for this CDR3. V is TRBV30 and J is TRBJ2-3, with 10 nucleotides matching TRBD2. The CDR3 has 16 amino acids. Germline trimming cut 0 bases from V and 1 base from J; bases unmatched to any gene: 4. Per the germline V gene, CDR1 is GTSNPN and CDR2 is SVGIG (reference sequence). CDR3 DNA sequence: TGTGCCTGGAGTGTTGGTCTAGCGGGGGGCACAGATACGCAGTATTTT. Protein sequence: CAWSVGLAGGTDTQYF. Based on the CDR3 plus reference TRBV30 and TRBJ2-3, the full variable domain is SQTIHQWPATLVQPVGSPLSLECTVEGTSNPNLYWYRQAAGRGLQLLFYSVGIGQISSEVPQNLSASRPQDRQFILSSKKLLLSDSGFYLCAWSVGLAGGTDTQYFGPGTRLTVL.

The V and J genes are TRBV19 and TRBJ1-3; D not resolved. Per the germline V gene, CDR1 is LNHDA and CDR2 is SQIVND (reference sequence). V lost 3 bases, J lost 2 bases, and 11 bases lay in between. This CDR3 contains 15 residues. CDR3 in DNA: TGTGCCAGTAGTATTCAGCCCGGGGCTGGAAACACCATATATTTT. This gives the protein CASSIQPGAGNTIYF.

The chain couples TRBV30 to TRBJ1-2, with 7 bases fitting TRBD1. Germline V lookup: CDR1 GTSNPN, CDR2 SVGIG (reference sequence). V was pared by 4 bases and J by 6 bases, with 11 bases of the junction left unmatched. The length of the CDR3 is 14 residues. The CDR3 sequence: CAWNRARGADGYTF. In DNA form, the CDR3 reads TGTGCCTGGAACCGGGCCAGGGGGGCGGATGGCTACACCTTC.

This clone occurred once. The genes are TRBV29-1 and TRBJ2-7, with a possible D match to TRBD2 (6 bases). The length of the CDR3 is 16 residues. V shed 1 base and J shed 1 base, with 17 bases lying between them. Germline loops: CDR1 SQVTM, CDR2 ANQGSEA. The CDR3 sequence is CSVEAPDGEESYEQYF. The DNA for the CDR3 is TGCAGCGTTGAAGCCCCTGACGGGGAGGAGTCCTACGAGCAGTACTTC.

V and J are TRBV19 and TRBJ2-1; TRBD1 matches 9 bases. Losses at the gene ends were 1 base for V and 3 bases for J; bases not matched to a gene: 1. The CDR3 has 15 amino acids. Germline V lookup: CDR1 LNHDA, CDR2 SQIVND (reference sequence). CDR3 in DNA: TGTGCCAGTAGTATAGTGACAGGGGGCTACAATGAGCAGTTCTTC. Translating it yields CASSIVTGGYNEQFF.

The chain employs TRBV11-1 and TRBJ2-2; 10 bases are a match to TRBD1. J gave up 5 bases and V 5 bases, and 8 bases lay outside the gene matches. Germline V CDR1 and CDR2: SGHAT, FQDESV (reference sequence). The CDR3 totals 16 residues. CDR3 protein: CASSTWDRGLTGELFF. DNA for the CDR3: TGTGCCAGCAGCACGTGGGACAGGGGTTTAACCGGGGAGCTGTTTTTT. The entire variable domain, with the rest obtained from reference TRBV11-1 and TRBJ2-2, is as follows: EAEVAQSPRYKITEKSQAVAFWCDPISGHATLYWYRQILGQGPELLVQFQDESVVDDSQLPKDRFSAERLKGVDSTLKIQPAELGDSAMYLCASSTWDRGLTGELFFGEGSRLTVL.

The chain carries TRBV19 and TRBJ2-7; 12 bases fit TRBD1. The ends lost 0 bases at V and 4 bases at J; junction bases unmatched: 10. In germline, CDR1 is LNHDA, CDR2 SQIVND (reference sequence). The CDR3 sequence is 18 residues long. The CDR3 protein is CASSIEGTGGLNRYEQYF. CDR3 in DNA: TGTGCCAGTAGTATAGAGGGGACAGGGGGCCTGAATCGATACGAGCAGTACTTC.

This rearrangement joins TRBV5-4 to TRBJ1-3, with D possibly matching TRBD1 (5 bases). V lost 4 bases, J lost 1 base, and 12 bases lay in between. Germline CDR1 and CDR2: SGHNT and YYREEE (reference sequence). The length of the CDR3 is 15 residues. The CDR3: CASSRRGSSGNTIYF. CDR3 sequence (DNA): TGTGCCAGCAGCCGCCGGGGGTCGTCTGGAAACACCATATATTTT.

The chain uses TRBV7-2 and TRBJ1-5; TRBD1 is a possible D gene (5 bases). Germline V gives CDR1 SGHTA, CDR2 FQGNSA. The V end lost 5 bases, the J end lost 0 bases, and 11 bases lay between the germline ends. The CDR3 runs to 15 residues. CDR3 region: CASSVGQYSNQPQHF. CDR3 nucleotides: TGTGCCAGCAGCGTAGGACAATATAGCAATCAGCCCCAGCATTTT.

V is TRBV5-1 and J is TRBJ2-1, with TRBD1 matching 10 bases. With 4 bases clipped from V and 9 bases from J, the junction kept 13 bases outside the gene matches. Germline CDR1 is SGHRS and CDR2 is YFSETQ. The CDR3 covers 16 residues. The CDR3 reads CASSTTGTGVGVEQFF. The CDR3 nucleotides read TGCGCCAGCAGCACTACCGGGACAGGGGTAGGAGTTGAGCAGTTCTTC.

The genes are TRBV15 and TRBJ1-6; TRBD1 matches at 7 bases. The germline V gene has CDR1 LNHNV and CDR2 YYDKDF (reference sequence). The CDR3 covers 15 residues. With V trimmed by 0 bases and J by 10 bases, 6 bases remained unmatched. CDR3 DNA: TGTGCCACCAGCAGAGATCGTGGAGGGGGCTCACCCCTCCACTTT. Protein: CATSRDRGGGSPLHF. The full variable domain, with the rest looked up from reference TRBV15 and TRBJ1-6, is DAMVIQNPRYQVTQFGKPVTLSCSQTLNHNVMYWYQQKSSQAPKLLFHYYDKDFNNEADTPDNFQSRRPNTSFCFLDIRSPGLGDTAMYLCATSRDRGGGSPLHFGNGTRLTVT.

V and J are TRBV5-4 and TRBJ2-7; 7 bases fit TRBD1. Looked up from germline, CDR1 is SGHNT and CDR2 is YYREEE (reference sequence). V lost 4 bases and J lost 10; bases outside the gene matches: 5. The CDR3 runs 11 residues. Written as DNA, the CDR3 is TGTGCCAGCAGCACCGGGACAGTACAGTACTTC. Translated, it gives CASSTGTVQYF.

The V gene is TRBV27, the J gene TRBJ1-5; D remains unclear. The length of the CDR3 is 13 residues. With 0 bases removed from V and 5 bases from J, the gap between germline ends came to 5 bases. Per the germline V gene, CDR1 is MNHEY and CDR2 is SMNVEV (reference sequence). Written as DNA, the CDR3 is TGTGCCAGCAGTTTATCGTCATATCAGCCCCAGCATTTT. This codes for CASSLSSYQPQHF.

This clone has only a few counts. The chain carries TRBV4-2 and TRBJ2-7; D gene uncertain. Between the trimmed V and J ends, which lost 1 base and 0 bases, there was a span of 4 bases. The CDR3 consists of 13 residues. Germline V gene sequence: CDR1 LGHNA, CDR2 YNFKEQ. CDR3 DNA: TGTGCCAGCAGCCAAGGTAGCTCCTACGAGCAGTACTTC. It codes for CASSQGSSYEQYF.

The V and J genes are TRBV5-4 and TRBJ1-4; D not resolved. CDR1 SGHNT and CDR2 YYREEE come from the germline V gene (reference sequence). V lost 0 bases and J lost 0, with 9 bases in between. There are 16 residues in the CDR3. DNA of the CDR3: TGTGCCAGCAGCTTGGACCCCCAGGCAACTAATGAAAAACTGTTTTTT. Its translation is CASSLDPQATNEKLFF.

The V and J genes are TRBV6-5 and TRBJ2-5; 8 bases align to TRBD1. The V segment lost 7 bases and the J segment 3 bases; nucleotides outside the gene matches: 4. There are 13 residues in the CDR3. Germline loops: CDR1 MNHEY, CDR2 SVGAGI. For the CDR3, the DNA is TGTGCCAGCATGGGACAGGTTAAAGAGACCCAGTACTTC. Translating gives CASMGQVKETQYF.

The chain employs TRBV6-1 and TRBJ2-1, with a tentative D call TRBD1 (5 bases). V dropped 7 bases and J dropped 4 bases, with 17 bases sitting between them. The CDR3 runs 15 residues. Germline V gene sequence: CDR1 MNHNS, CDR2 SASEGT. CDR3 nucleotide sequence: TGTGCCAGCACCCTCGGGCAGGGCGCGTACAATGAGCAGTTCTTC. Translation: CASTLGQGAYNEQFF.

The chain links TRBV9 to TRBJ2-5; 8 bases match TRBD1. CDR1 SGDLS and CDR2 YYNGEE come from the germline V gene. The trim removed 0 bases at V and 0 bases at J, leaving 4 bases unmatched. The CDR3 sequence is 16 residues long. The CDR3, as DNA: TGTGCCAGCAGCGTAGGCCAGGGGGCCCACCAAGAGACCCAGTACTTC. Its protein product is CASSVGQGAHQETQYF.

The chain joins TRBV9 to TRBJ2-3, with 12 bases lining up with TRBD2. In germline, CDR1 is SGDLS, CDR2 YYNGEE. The CDR3 contains 15 residues. V lost 4 bases to trimming and J lost 6 bases; unmatched junction nucleotides: 6. The CDR3 protein is CASSPRLAGVDTQYF. DNA for the CDR3: TGTGCCAGCAGCCCACGACTAGCGGGGGTGGATACGCAGTATTTT.

There are a few counts of this clone. This chain uses TRBV7-6 with TRBJ1-6, with D unresolved. Trimming stripped 3 bases from V and 10 bases from J, with 7 bases between. From germline, CDR1 is SGHVS and CDR2 FNYEAQ. The CDR3 spans 12 residues. CDR3 sequence reads: CASSFPGSPLHF. The CDR3 nucleotides are TGTGCCAGCAGCTTCCCAGGATCACCCCTCCACTTT.

The table lists this clone with a count of one. The chain uses TRBV4-2 and TRBJ2-7, with 8 bases fitting TRBD1. CDR1 and CDR2 (germline): LGHNA, YNFKEQ. V was pared by 0 bases and J by 4 bases, with 2 bases of the junction left unmatched. There are 14 residues in the CDR3. The CDR3 protein is CASSQDDRGYEQYF. In DNA form, the CDR3 reads TGTGCCAGCAGCCAAGATGACAGGGGTTACGAGCAGTACTTC.

This chain connects TRBV19 to TRBJ1-4; 7 bases map to TRBD1. There are 14 residues in the CDR3. V was pared by 5 bases and J by 3 bases, with 3 bases of the junction left unmatched. Germline V CDR1 and CDR2: LNHDA, SQIVND (reference sequence). CDR3 bases: TGTGCCAGTAGTGAAGGGACAGCTAATGAAAAACTGTTTTTT. It encodes CASSEGTANEKLFF.

The CDR3 coding sequence is TGTGCCTGGAGAAGACAGGGGGGTTCACCCCTCCACTTT. Translating it yields CAWRRQGGSPLHF. The chain combines TRBV30 with TRBJ1-6; 9 nucleotides agree with TRBD1. Germline CDR1 is GTSNPN and CDR2 is SVGIG (reference sequence). The CDR3 loop spans 13 amino acids. V dropped 3 bases and J dropped 9; count of bases not matched to a gene: 3.

This clone has just a few counts. The sample contains more than one DNA sequence encoding this CDR3. This sequence joins TRBV20-1 and TRBJ1-2, with TRBD1 as a possible D gene (5 bases). Trimming shortened V by 5 bases and J by 7 bases, and 11 bases separated the two germline ends. CDR3 length: 11 residues. CDR1 and CDR2 (germline): DFQATT, SNEGSKA (reference sequence). CDR3 sequence: CSALDSPGYTF. The CDR3 region has the DNA TGCAGTGCTCTAGACAGCCCTGGCTACACCTTC.

The genes are TRBV5-1 and TRBJ1-4; D unclear. V was clipped by 4 bases and J by 8 bases, with 15 bases between them. CDR3 length: 14 amino acids. Per germline, CDR1 SGHRS and CDR2 YFSETQ. The CDR3 coding sequence is TGCGCCAGCAGCGTGGGCTCGGCGGGGGAAAAACTGTTTTTT. Protein sequence: CASSVGSAGEKLFF.

The J gene is TRBJ1-2, the V gene TRBV27; D is ambiguous. The CDR3 is made up of 13 amino acids. The V end lost 5 bases, the J end lost 7 bases, and 14 bases lay between the germline ends. Germline loops: CDR1 MNHEY, CDR2 SMNVEV (reference sequence). The CDR3 coding sequence is TGTGCCAGCAGTGGCCGCCTTCTTTCTGGCTACACCTTC. The encoded protein is CASSGRLLSGYTF.